A selection of T cell receptor beta chains follows, all from one sample in a study of coeliac disease. Using immunoSEQ multiplex PCR, the repertoire was profiled, and TCRdb retains in-frame clones only, with some absent. The sample consists of about 3,400 clones, 70% of them appearing once. The specimen sequenced was intraepithelial lymphocytes from the gut. The receptors were sampled from a young man with celiac disease on a gluten-free diet. CDR3s leave out the opening cysteine and the closing phenylalanine or tryptophan. The D gene is left open where the match is weak. Expanded clones get a size class; other rows say once, few or many, or leave the size out.

TRBV4-1,.,TRBJ2-7,.,ASSQVHREYEQY
TRBV28,few,TRBJ2-3,TRBD1,ASSRPPGQGADTQY
TRBV5-1,.,TRBJ2-1,.,ASSLGLLTV
TRBV2,.,TRBJ2-1,.,ASSEADSYYNEQF
TRBV7-2,.,TRBJ1-6,.,ASRLRWGTGGGNSPLH
TRBV7-3,.,TRBJ2-1,TRBD2,ASSLTVAGAGVNEQF
TRBV28,.,TRBJ1-1,.,ASSLSNSRAF
TRBV5-5,.,TRBJ1-2,.,ASSTDKRRGYT
TRBV5-1,.,TRBJ2-7,.,ASTDPGGPYEQY
TRBV5-1,large,TRBJ2-7,TRBD2,ASRMGGGEQY
TRBV5-1,few,TRBJ1-1,TRBD1,ASSLAPGGGWNTEAF
TRBV9,few,TRBJ2-3,.,ASSVAPTGVRQY
TRBV6-1,.,TRBJ1-5,.,ASSGRSNQPQH
TRBV25-1,.,TRBJ1-2,TRBD1,ASSPNTGDNGYT
TRBV5-6,.,TRBJ2-1,.,ASSLDRRLVGNEQF
TRBV28,.,TRBJ1-5,.,ASSLGTTSSNQPQH
TRBV6-5,.,TRBJ2-6,.,ASSYSISGANVLT
TRBV19,.,TRBJ2-7,.,ASSSPHKGVEQY
TRBV27,.,TRBJ2-3,TRBD2,ASSLQTSADTQY
TRBV9,.,TRBJ1-5,TRBD1,ASSAGQGGQPQH
TRBV27,.,TRBJ2-7,TRBD1,ASSLDRVAYEQY
TRBV6-1,few,TRBJ2-3,TRBD1,ASSESPGGVYITDTQY
TRBV5-1,.,TRBJ1-1,.,ASTRGTEAF
TRBV10-2,.,TRBJ2-1,TRBD1,ASRKSGTGADEQF
TRBV18,few,TRBJ1-6,.,ASSIMGGPYNSPLH
TRBV28,.,TRBJ2-2,TRBD2,ASRGRGGSNTGELF
TRBV4-1,.,TRBJ1-5,.,ASSPRQTNQPQH